The 19 T cell receptor beta chains listed next were all sequenced from one sample in a study of T cell changes during pregnancy in multiple sclerosis. Sequencing was performed with immunoSEQ multiplex PCR; in TCRdb, only in-frame clones are kept and a portion is missing. Of tens of thousands of clones listed, approximately 90% were seen once; the top ten hold approximately 7%. Source: CD8+ T cells from peripheral blood mononuclear cells, taken after pregnancy. The receptors come from a female donor with multiple sclerosis, enrolled in a pregnancy study.

The gene calls are TRBV7-9 and TRBJ1-5, with D tentatively TRBD1 (5 bases). The CDR3 sequence is 13 residues long. Deletions cut 5 bases from V and 3 bases from J, with 8 bases between. The germline gives CDR1 SEHNR, CDR2 FQNEAQ (reference sequence). CDR3: CASSARDNQPQHF. CDR3 sequence (DNA): TGTGCCAGCAGCGCCAGGGACAATCAGCCCCAGCATTTT.

V is TRBV28 and J is TRBJ2-5; no reliable D call. This CDR3 contains 16 residues. V lost 5 bases and J lost 5, with 21 bases in between. Germline-derived CDR1 and CDR2 are MDHEN and SYDVKM. Written as DNA, the CDR3 is TGTGCCAGCAGTCCGAAAGACGGAGCCTCGCGGGAGACCCAGTACTTC. Translation: CASSPKDGASRETQYF. Full variable domain (missing parts from reference TRBV28 and TRBJ2-5): DVKVTQSSRYLVKRTGEKVFLECVQDMDHENMFWYRQDPGLGLRLIYFSYDVKMKEKGDIPEGYSVSREKKERFSLILESASTNQTSMYLCASSPKDGASRETQYFGPGTRLLVL.

This chain links TRBV4-1 with TRBJ1-1, with TRBD1 as a possible D gene (6 bases). Trimming removed 4 bases at V and 3 bases at J, with 12 bases between. The CDR3 sequence is 14 residues long. Looked up from germline, CDR1 is MGHRA and CDR2 is YSYEKL. CDR3 in amino acids: CASSLAPGDTEAFF. The CDR3 DNA follows: TGCGCCAGCAGCCTAGCCCCAGGGGACACTGAAGCTTTCTTT.

This clone was observed a handful of times. Mismatch with germline at one junction end may stem from a read error. The chain links TRBV7-7 to TRBJ2-1, with TRBD2 matching 8 bases. CDR1 is SSHAT, CDR2 FNYEAQ, per germline (reference sequence). The CDR3 contains 15 residues. The chain's CDR3 is CASSLVAGGYNEQFF. The CDR3 coding sequence is TGTGCTAGCAGCTTAGTGGCGGGAGGCTACAATGAGCAGTTCTTC.

The chain uses TRBV4-3 and TRBJ2-1; 8 bases fit TRBD1. CDR1 and CDR2 (germline): LGHNA, YSLEER. The CDR3 spans 21 residues. V trimming: 2 bases; J trimming: 8 bases; junction bases outside the gene matches: 26. CDR3 nucleotides: TGCGCCAGCAGCCAACACACCATTTCTTGGACAGGGAGAAATGGTGGCGATGAGCAGTTCTTC. Amino acid sequence: CASSQHTISWTGRNGGDEQFF.

This clone was counted a few times. V gene TRBV30 combines with J gene TRBJ1-1; D not certain. The V gene's germline CDR1 is GTSNPN and CDR2 SVGIG (reference sequence). This CDR3 comprises 13 residues. The ends were cut back, 4 bases at V and 0 bases at J, with 9 bases in the middle. The CDR3 protein is CAWTPSLNTEAFF. As DNA, the CDR3 is TGTGCCTGGACCCCGTCCCTGAACACTGAAGCTTTCTTT.

The chain is built from TRBV19 and TRBJ2-5; TRBD2 is a possible D gene (6 bases). Trimming shortened V by 5 bases and J by 5 bases, and 6 bases separated the two germline ends. CDR3 size: 11 residues. Germline V gene data show CDR1 as LNHDA and CDR2 as SQIVND (reference sequence). The CDR3 bases are TGTGCCAGTAGTGGGGGGGAGACCCAGTACTTC. It translates to CASSGGETQYF.

CDR3 sequence (DNA): TGTGCCAGCACCGCGAACAGGGAACTAGTCTATGGCTACACCTTC. Protein product: CASTANRELVYGYTF. The gene calls are TRBV28 and TRBJ1-2, with a weak D call TRBD1 (6 bases). V was pared by 7 bases and J by 4 bases, with 19 bases between. The CDR3 loop spans 15 amino acids. Germline V gives CDR1 MDHEN, CDR2 SYDVKM.

This chain joins TRBV6-1 and TRBJ2-7, with a possible D match to TRBD1 (6 bases). V was pared by 7 bases and J by 4 bases, with 17 bases between. The CDR3 consists of 14 residues. In germline, CDR1 is MNHNS, CDR2 SASEGT. In nucleotides, the CDR3 is TGTGCCAGCAAATTTTGGACAGAAGAATACGAGCAGTACTTC. It is translated as CASKFWTEEYEQYF.

This rearrangement joins TRBV19 to TRBJ2-3; 10 nucleotides line up with TRBD1. Germline CDR1 LNHDA, CDR2 SQIVND (reference sequence). The ends lost 7 bases at V and 4 bases at J; junction bases unmatched: 5. The CDR3 extends over 14 amino acids. The CDR3 is CASIGDRGADTQYF. DNA of the CDR3: TGTGCCAGTATCGGGGACAGGGGTGCAGATACGCAGTATTTT.

The chain combines TRBV5-6 with TRBJ2-7; 8 bases map to TRBD1. The CDR3 consists of 14 residues. The V gene's germline CDR1 is SGHDT and CDR2 YYEEEE. V gave up 0 bases and J gave up 7 bases; unmatched junction bases: 6. The CDR3 protein is CASSLVRGQGEQYF. CDR3 sequence (DNA): TGTGCCAGCAGCTTGGTCAGGGGGCAGGGTGAGCAGTACTTC.

The rearrangement uses TRBV10-3 and TRBJ2-7; TRBD2 agrees at 13 bases. Germline CDR1 and CDR2: ENHRY and SYGVKD. Trimming cost V 4 bases and J 6 bases; bases outside gene matches: 3. This CDR3 comprises 14 residues. The CDR3 loop reads CAISGLAGGPEQYF. CDR3 coding DNA: TGTGCCATCAGTGGACTAGCGGGAGGCCCCGAGCAGTACTTC.

The chain recombines TRBV19 with TRBJ2-1; weak D call: TRBD2 (5 bases). V was clipped by 11 bases and J by 8 bases, with 13 bases between them. CDR3 length equals 11 residues. Germline V gives CDR1 LNHDA, CDR2 SQIVND (reference sequence). CDR3 region: CASRGADEQFF. CDR3 bases: TGTGCCTCTCGGGGTGCGGATGAGCAGTTCTTC.

The J gene is TRBJ2-3, the V gene TRBV7-2; D gene unclear. In germline, CDR1 is SGHTA, CDR2 FQGNSA. The CDR3 totals 14 residues. V lost 1 base and J 3 bases, leaving 8 bases between the germline ends. CDR3 DNA: TGTGCCAGCAGCTTAGTCGCGTTGACAGATACGCAGTATTTT. This translates into CASSLVALTDTQYF.

V and J are TRBV7-2 and TRBJ2-7, with TRBD1 as a possible D gene (5 bases). The CDR3 loop spans 15 amino acids. V lost 1 base, J lost 1 base, and 11 bases lay in between. Germline-derived CDR1 and CDR2 are SGHTA and FQGNSA. The CDR3: CASSLGTPASYEQYF. The CDR3 DNA reads TGTGCCAGCAGCTTAGGGACACCGGCGTCCTACGAGCAGTACTTC.

The gene calls are TRBV4-1 and TRBJ2-7; 7 bases line up with TRBD2. Germline lookup yields CDR1 MGHRA and CDR2 YSYEKL. This CDR3 is built from 15 residues. J gave up 1 base and V 4 bases, and 7 bases lay outside the gene matches. The CDR3 protein is CASSPLVGGSYEQYF. The CDR3 coding sequence is TGCGCCAGCAGCCCCTTAGTGGGAGGGTCCTACGAGCAGTACTTC.

The chain is built from TRBV27 and TRBJ2-7; 7 bases line up with TRBD2. Germline V gene data show CDR1 as MNHEY and CDR2 as SMNVEV (reference sequence). J gave up 1 base and V 2 bases, and 8 bases lay outside the gene matches. This CDR3 has 16 residues. Here the CDR3 reads CASSLKWDYLSYEQYF. In DNA form, the CDR3 reads TGTGCCAGCAGTTTAAAGTGGGACTACCTTTCCTACGAGCAGTACTTC.

The chain carries TRBV27 and TRBJ2-1; maybe TRBD2 (5 bases). Germline V gene sequence: CDR1 MNHEY, CDR2 SMNVEV (reference sequence). The CDR3 sequence is 14 residues long. Trimming stripped 2 bases from V and 3 bases from J, with 8 bases between. CDR3 in amino acids: CASSLSGFYNEQFF. In DNA form, the CDR3 reads TGTGCCAGCAGTTTAAGCGGATTCTACAATGAGCAGTTCTTC.

V and J are TRBV27 and TRBJ2-5, with TRBD1 identical over 7 bases. CDR3 length: 15 residues. With 7 bases clipped from V and 4 bases from J, the junction kept 12 bases outside the gene matches. Germline V lookup: CDR1 MNHEY, CDR2 SMNVEV (reference sequence). CDR3 DNA sequence: TGTGCCAGCAAAGACAGGGTCGAAGGTGGAGAGACCCAGTACTTC. Translating gives CASKDRVEGGETQYF.